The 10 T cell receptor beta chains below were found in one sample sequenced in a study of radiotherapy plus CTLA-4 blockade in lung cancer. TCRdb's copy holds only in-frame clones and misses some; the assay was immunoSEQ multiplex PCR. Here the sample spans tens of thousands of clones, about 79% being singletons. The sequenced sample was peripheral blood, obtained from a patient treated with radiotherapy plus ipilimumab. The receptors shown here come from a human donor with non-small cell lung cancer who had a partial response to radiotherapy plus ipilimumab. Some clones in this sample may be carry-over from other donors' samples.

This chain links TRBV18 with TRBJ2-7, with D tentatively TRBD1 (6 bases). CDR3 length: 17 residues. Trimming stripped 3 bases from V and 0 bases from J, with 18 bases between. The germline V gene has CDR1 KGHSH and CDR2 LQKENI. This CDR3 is CASSPILTTGISYEQYF. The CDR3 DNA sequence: TGTGCCAGCTCACCCATCCTTACGACAGGAATCTCCTACGAGCAGTACTTC.

The CDR3 region is CASSSRGRSGGISDTQYF. The CDR3 DNA reads TGTGCCAGCAGCTCCCGAGGGCGGAGCGGGGGGATCTCAGATACGCAGTATTTT. The rearrangement uses TRBV7-3 and TRBJ2-3; 9 bases match TRBD2. From germline, CDR1 is SGHTA and CDR2 FQGTGA. The V gene end was trimmed by 4 bases and the J gene end by 4 bases; junction bases not matched to a gene: 15. This CDR3 comprises 18 residues.

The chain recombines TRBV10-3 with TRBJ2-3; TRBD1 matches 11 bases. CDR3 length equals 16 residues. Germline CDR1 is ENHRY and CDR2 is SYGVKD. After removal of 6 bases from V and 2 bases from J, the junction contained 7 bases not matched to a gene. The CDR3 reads CAIREGGQGVTDTQYF. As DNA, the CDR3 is TGTGCCATCAGGGAAGGGGGACAGGGGGTCACAGATACGCAGTATTTT.

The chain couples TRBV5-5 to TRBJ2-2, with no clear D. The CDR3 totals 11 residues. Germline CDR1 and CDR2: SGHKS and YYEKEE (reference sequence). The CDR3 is CEEPNTGELFF. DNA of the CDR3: TGTGAGGAGCCAAACACCGGGGAGCTGTTTTTT. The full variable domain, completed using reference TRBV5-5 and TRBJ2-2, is DAGVTQSPTHLIKTRGQQVTLRCSPISGHKSVSWYQQVLGQGPQFIFQYYEKEERGRGNFPDRFSARQFPNYSSELNVNALLLGDSALYLCEEPNTGELFFGEGSRLTVL.

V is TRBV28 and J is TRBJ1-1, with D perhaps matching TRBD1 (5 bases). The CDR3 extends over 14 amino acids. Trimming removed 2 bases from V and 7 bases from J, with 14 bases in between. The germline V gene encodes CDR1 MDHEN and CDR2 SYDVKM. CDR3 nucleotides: TGTGCCAGCAGTTTAGGCAATCAGGGCCGTGAAGCTTTCTTT. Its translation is CASSLGNQGREAFF.

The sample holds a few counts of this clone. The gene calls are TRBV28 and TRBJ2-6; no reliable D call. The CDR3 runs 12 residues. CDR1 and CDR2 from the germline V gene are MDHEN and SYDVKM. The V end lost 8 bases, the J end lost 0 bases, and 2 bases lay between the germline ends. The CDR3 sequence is CASYSGANVLTF. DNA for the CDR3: TGTGCCAGCTACTCTGGGGCCAACGTCCTGACTTTC.

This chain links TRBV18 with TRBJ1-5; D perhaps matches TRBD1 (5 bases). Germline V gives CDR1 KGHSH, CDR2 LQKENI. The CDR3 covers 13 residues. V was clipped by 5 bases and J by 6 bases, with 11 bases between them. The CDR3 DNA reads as TGTGCCAGCTCAGGGGTCGGGGGTCAGCCCCAGCATTTT. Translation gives CASSGVGGQPQHF.

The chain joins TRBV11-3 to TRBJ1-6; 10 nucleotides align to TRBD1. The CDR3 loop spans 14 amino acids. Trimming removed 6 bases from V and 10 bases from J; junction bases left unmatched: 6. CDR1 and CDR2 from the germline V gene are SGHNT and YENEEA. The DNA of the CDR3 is TGTGCCAGCAGAAGGACAGGGGGAAACTCACCCCTCCACTTT. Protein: CASRRTGGNSPLHF.

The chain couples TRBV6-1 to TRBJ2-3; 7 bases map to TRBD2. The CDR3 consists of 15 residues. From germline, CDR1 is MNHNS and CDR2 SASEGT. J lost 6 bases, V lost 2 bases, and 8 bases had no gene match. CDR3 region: CASSESWGGKDTQYF. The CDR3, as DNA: TGTGCCAGCAGTGAATCGTGGGGGGGAAAGGATACGCAGTATTTT.

CDR3 amino acids: CATSKDRKETQYF. CDR3 DNA: TGTGCCACTTCCAAGGACAGGAAAGAGACCCAGTACTTC. The genes are TRBV6-5 and TRBJ2-5; the match to TRBD1 covers 7 bases. This CDR3 has 13 residues. Trimming at V came to 10 bases and at J to 3 bases, leaving 8 bases not matched to a gene. The V gene's germline CDR1 is MNHEY and CDR2 SVGAGI.